These T cell receptor beta chains were read from a single sample in a study of blood T cell repertoires in COVID-19. Data came from immunoSEQ multiplex PCR; TCRdb stores just in-frame clones and leaves some out. Among 200,000 to 250,000 clones listed, about 85% were seen once. Sequenced sample: PBMCs or T cells enriched from blood (not recorded which). These receptor sequences come from a man aged 30 to 39 who had recovered from COVID-19. CDR3s include the opening cysteine and the closing phenylalanine or tryptophan. A D gene is named only where the DNA matches it firmly. The size field is filled for only some rows; it gives once, few, many or a size class.

j_call v_call d_call clone_size cdr3_aa cdr3_nt
TRBJ1-6 TRBV23-1 TRBD1 . CASRGDRELSSPLHF TGCGCCAGCAGGGGGGACAGGGAGTTATCTTCACCCCTCCACTTT
TRBJ1-5 TRBV2 . . CASSVGGGNQPQHF TGTGCCAGCAGTGTGGGAGGAGGGAATCAGCCCCAGCATTTT
TRBJ2-1 TRBV2 TRBD1 . CASSEGQNLEQFF TGTGCCAGCAGTGAGGGACAGAACCTAGAGCAGTTCTTC
TRBJ1-2 TRBV6-5 TRBD1 . CASRRFHDRDYGYTF TGTGCCAGCAGGCGATTCCACGACAGGGATTATGGCTACACCTTC
TRBJ1-5 TRBV30 . . CAWSVRANQPQHF TGTGCCTGGAGTGTACGAGCCAATCAGCCCCAGCATTTT
TRBJ2-3 TRBV3-1/TRBV3-2 . . CASSQGTRTGGTDTQYF TGTGCCAGCAGCCAAGGAACTCGTACCGGGGGCACAGATACGCAGTATTTT
TRBJ1-2 TRBV24-1 TRBD1 . CATSDSEGAHYGYTF TGTGCCACCAGTGATTCCGAGGGGGCTCACTATGGCTACACCTTC
TRBJ1-2 TRBV27 . . CASTKAGGLYGYTF TGTGCCAGCACCAAAGCGGGGGGCCTCTATGGCTACACCTTC
TRBJ1-1 TRBV5-4 . . CASSSSGYRYTEAFF TGTGCCAGCAGCTCTTCAGGGTATCGGTACACTGAAGCTTTCTTT
TRBJ2-1 TRBV4-2 . once CASSLVEGGEQFF TGTGCCAGCAGCCTCGTCGAGGGCGGGGAGCAGTTCTTC
TRBJ1-6 TRBV30 . . CAWSVRGDSPLHF TGTGCCTGGAGTGTCAGGGGAGACTCACCCCTCCACTTT
TRBJ2-7 TRBV19 TRBD2 . CASSMILAGVYEQYF TGTGCCAGTAGTATGATTCTAGCGGGAGTGTACGAGCAGTACTTC
TRBJ1-1 TRBV19 . . CASSIVTGRTEAFF TGTGCCAGTAGTATAGTAACAGGGCGGACTGAAGCTTTCTTT
TRBJ1-1 TRBV5-4 . . CASGPAGGARTEAFF TGTGCCAGCGGCCCCGCCGGAGGGGCGAGGACTGAAGCTTTCTTT
TRBJ2-7 TRBV3-1/TRBV3-2 . . CASSQLEYEQYF TGTGCCAGCAGCCAGCTAGAGTACGAGCAGTACTTC
TRBJ1-4 TRBV19 . . CASKGKAATNEKLFF TGTGCCAGTAAGGGGAAGGCCGCAACTAATGAAAAACTGTTTTTT
TRBJ2-2 TRBV23-1 TRBD2 . CASSQTSGRCPGELFF TGCGCCAGCAGTCAAACTAGCGGGAGATGCCCCGGGGAGCTGTTTTTT
TRBJ2-7 TRBV18 TRBD1 . CASSPSTGFSEQYF TGTGCCAGCTCACCCTCGACAGGGTTTAGCGAGCAGTACTTC
TRBJ1-2 TRBV28 TRBD1 once CASSSIRDRVFGYTF TGTGCCAGCAGTTCCATCCGGGACAGGGTCTTCGGCTACACCTTC
TRBJ1-1 TRBV7-6 . . CASSSTRQRSEAFF TGTGCCAGCAGCTCAACAAGACAGCGTTCTGAAGCTTTCTTT
TRBJ2-7 TRBV6-5 . once CASRGGFYEQYF TGTGCCAGCAGAGGGGGATTCTACGAGCAGTACTTC
TRBJ2-5 TRBV5-6 TRBD2 . CASSSLLTSGRGETQYF TGTGCCAGCAGCTCGCTTTTGACTAGCGGGAGGGGGGAGACCCAGTACTTC
TRBJ2-2 TRBV7-9 TRBD1 . CASSQVGQFRELFF TGTGCCAGCAGCCAGGTGGGACAGTTCCGGGAGCTGTTTTTT
TRBJ1-1 TRBV18 . . CASSPSTADTEAFF TGTGCCAGCTCACCAAGTACGGCGGACACTGAAGCTTTCTTT